This T cell receptor beta chain was sequenced in a study of CD8 T cells in Susac syndrome. CDR3 length: 14 amino acids. Germline V CDR1 and CDR2: SGHRS, YFSETQ. Trimming cost V 5 bases and J 4 bases; bases outside gene matches: 8. The RNA, about 0.5 to 1 ug, was put through reverse transcription using random hexamers. TCRdb fed the immunoSEQ multiplex PCR reads into MiXCR, producing one record per CDR3 protein. Of under 200,000 distinct CDR3 sequences listed, 95% are singletons. The TCR comes from a human donor with Susac syndrome. This sequence joins TRBV5-1 and TRBJ2-5; TRBD1 matches 7 bases. The sequencing sample was made of CD4+ T cells from PBMCs. CDR3 bases: TGCGCCAGCAGGCTGACAGGGTTGGGAGAGACCCAGTACTTC. Encoded protein: CASRLTGLGETQYF.